The clone carrying this T cell receptor (beta chain) was observed a few times. Study processing details: Amplification from reference gene primers served as the basis for estimated nucleated cell counts. Some clones are missing from TCRdb's copy, which holds only in-frame ones; the method was immunoSEQ multiplex PCR. That table is the source of V, J and clone size, and D and trimming were worked out from the DNA. The table has roughly 59,000 clones, 78% seen once. This record comes from a study of blood T cell repertoires in COVID-19. CDR3 length: 15 residues. The junction had 9 bases not matched to a gene; V was cut back by 2 bases and J by 7 bases. Germline V gene lookup returns CDR1 SGDLS and CDR2 YYNGEE.

This rearrangement joins TRBV9 to TRBJ2-7; 10 bases map to TRBD2. The sequenced material came from peripheral blood. The clonotype was recovered from an elderly man with acute or convalescent COVID-19. The CDR3 reads CASSVDLAGVGEQYF. The CDR3 DNA follows: TGTGCCAGCAGCGTCGATCTAGCGGGAGTTGGAGAGCAGTACTTC.